Listed here is a single T cell receptor beta chain. Its antigen is not yet known. No base quality values were provided; no much bigger clone lies one nucleotide off. This record comes from a study of shared clonotypes between healthy human individuals (dated by TCRdb to about 2020). Regarding the study in general: Three men and two women, aged 18 to 49 years, made up the cohort. For each donor, three plates each were used for CD4 naive and CD4 memory, two plates were used for CD8 naive, and one plate was used for CD8 memory. To estimate repertoire size and how much clonotype sharing occurs between individuals, the study deeply sequenced the blood TCR repertoires of five healthy adults. Libraries were prepared and TCR repertoires were sequenced by different laboratories using diverse techniques, in order to increase sequencing depth and limit assay-specific biases. Per donor, leukapheresis produced somewhere between about 0.8 and 9.5 billion PBMCs.

There are 17 amino acids in the CDR3, from cysteine to phenylalanine inclusive. Kept here is only the CDR3 DNA, which spans 51 bases and is read in frame from base 1. For the CD8 naive samples, CD45RO-negative cells were positively selected for CCR7, yielding a CD45RA+CCR7+ population from which TemRA cells were excluded. Donors were healthy HIV-negative adults with no recently reported acute infections or vaccinations. Every donor was a Caucasian adult residing in Nashville, Tennessee, USA. Blood was obtained by leukapheresis, after which PBMCs were separated by Ficoll-Histopaque density gradient centrifugation and cryopreserved in liquid nitrogen vapor phase. Purity and quantity of every magnetically sorted T cell population were checked by analytical flow cytometry. From each sorted fraction, genomic DNA was isolated and quantified by UV absorbance on a Nanodrop 2000c. Using the deep immunoSEQ assay, TCR CDR3 regions were amplified from genomic DNA by multiplex PCR. Genomic DNA extracted from each cell subset was distributed evenly over all wells of several immunoSEQ 96-well plates, and each plate served as one replicate. For sorted subsets, about 210 ng of genomic DNA, equivalent to around 29,000 T cell genomes, went into each replicate PCR. Purified libraries were measured with a Qubit 3.0 fluorometer, size-checked on a Bioanalyzer 2100, and measured again with the KAPA Library Quantification kit. Every immunoSEQ 96-well plate was sequenced on a separate single-read 150-cycle Illumina NextSeq 550 flow cell. Concerning the study's data processing: Because only junctional sequences without quality scores were contained in the immunoSEQ output, filtering matching that applied to full-length reads could not be performed. To assign V/J genes and CDR3, sequences were annotated against IMGT germline references using PyIR, a Python wrapper for IgBLAST v1.9. Any read was removed if the V/J assignment was weak (E-value above 1e-6), the CDR3 was missing, or the read contained stop codons, out-of-frame junctions, or ambiguous translated residues. V3J clonotypes were defined as sequences sharing an identical inferred V gene, J gene, and CDR3 amino acid sequence. The percentage overlap between two repertoires was calculated by dividing the number of shared unique clonotypes by the size of the smaller repertoire. RTK rarefaction, the Chao1 estimator, and Recon v2.1 estimates of unobserved clonotypes were used to assess repertoire richness. Generation probabilities for all TCRbeta clonotypes obtained by the gDNA method from several donors were computed using OLGA. TCRdb obtained this table from immuneACCESS and retained in-frame rearrangements with V and J assigned. These tables miss some clones; where compared with another copy, unresolved V genes account for less than half of the shortfall, and the remainder is unexplained. V and J calls plus clone size are reproduced from that table; the DNA served to infer D and trimming. This sample comprises around 1.9 million clones, 93% of them detected only once. Roughly 1.7% of the sample rests with the top ten.

What the study reported, not specific to this receptor: The small number of donors limited the genetic and exposure-history diversity represented. Estimated clonotype richness was generally larger for naive than for memory subsets. Compared with non-shared clonotypes, the clonotypes found in all four sorted-subset donors had higher generation probabilities. Sharing across a few donors was observed for about 4.8% of naive CD4, about 4% of naive CD8, around 2.5% of memory CD4, and roughly 0.4% of memory CD8 clonotypes. Incomplete sequencing was indicated by rarefaction of sorted-subset datasets, despite the large sequencing depth. Only blood was sampled, and tissue TCR repertoires likely differ from those in blood. Pairwise subsampling led to the expectation that sequencing depth would affect the degree of clonotype sharing among donors.

This chain joins TRBV21-1 to TRBJ1-4; TRBD1 was called by the table and not checked on the DNA. TRBV21-1 is listed as a pseudogene. This TCR was recovered from a man between 18 and 29 years old in good health. Some clones in this sample may be carry-over from other donors' samples. Material: naive CD8+ T cells from PBMCs. According to the study, the label for this sample's cell subset or site signals: CD45RA+CCR7+. The CDR3 region: CASSNRDRGRYNEKLFF. The nucleotide sequence reads as follows: TGTGCCAGCAGCAACCGGGACAGGGGGCGATATAATGAAAAACTGTTTTTT.